A selection of T cell receptor beta chains follows, all from one sample in a study of Ad26.COV2.S vaccination and SARS-CoV-2 variants. Produced via immunoSEQ multiplex PCR; TCRdb's table is partial and in-frame only. The sample holds fewer than 800,000 clones, roughly 90% seen once. The material was peripheral blood, obtained in a trial of Ad26.COV2.S vaccine versus placebo. These receptors originate from a person between 18 and 65 years old who received the Ad26.COV2.S COVID-19 vaccine or a placebo. CDR3s include the opening cysteine and the closing phenylalanine or tryptophan. Each record gives: V gene, CDR3 length, J gene, clone size, D gene, CDR3 DNA, CDR3 protein. D genes are given only for firm matches. Clone size is not always given. Where it is, it says once, few, many or a class for expanded clones.

TRBV5-1	14	TRBJ1-4	NA	NA	TGCGCCAGCAGCTTGGTCGGGGCGCATGAAAAACTGTTTTTT	CASSLVGAHEKLFF
TRBV18	12	TRBJ2-7	NA	NA	TGTGCCAGCTCACCGGCAGGCTTGGAGCAGTACTTC	CASSPAGLEQYF
TRBV5-6	15	TRBJ2-3	NA	TRBD2	TGTGCCAGCAGCTCAGGGACTAGCGGGGGGTACTCGCAGTATTTT	CASSSGTSGGYSQYF
TRBV2	14	TRBJ1-4	NA	NA	TGTGCCAGCAGTGGTGAGAGGGGGGGTGAAAAACTGTTTTTT	CASSGERGGEKLFF
TRBV6-5	15	TRBJ1-6	NA	NA	TGTGCCAGCAGTTACCGGGACGGATATAATTCACCCCTCCACTTT	CASSYRDGYNSPLHF
TRBV12-3/TRBV12-4	13	TRBJ1-2	NA	NA	TGTGCCAGCAGTTTAGACAGAGACTATGGCTACACCTTC	CASSLDRDYGYTF
TRBV3-1/TRBV3-2	16	TRBJ1-4	NA	NA	TGTGCCAGCAGCCAGGGCTTTGGGGGAACTAATGAAAAACTGTTTTTT	CASSQGFGGTNEKLFF
TRBV10-3	13	TRBJ2-2	NA	NA	TGTGCCATCAGTGACAGCTACACCGGGGAGCTGTTTTTT	CAISDSYTGELFF
TRBV2	14	TRBJ1-2	NA	TRBD1	TGTGCCAGCAGTTTCACAGGGGGCTCCTATGGCTACACCTTC	CASSFTGGSYGYTF
TRBV11-2	15	TRBJ2-5	NA	TRBD2	TGTGCCAGCAGCTTAGAAAGCGGGAGGGCCGAGACCCAGTACTTC	CASSLESGRAETQYF
TRBV10-3	14	TRBJ1-6	NA	NA	TGTGCCATCAGTTCTAGCTCCTATAATTCACCCCTCCACTTT	CAISSSSYNSPLHF
TRBV7-8	14	TRBJ1-5	NA	NA	TGTGCCAGCAGCTTCATCTGGAGGGATCAGCCCCAGCATTTT	CASSFIWRDQPQHF
TRBV7-7	15	TRBJ2-3	NA	TRBD2	TGTGCCAGCAGCCGTGGAGCGGGGACCACAGATACGCAGTATTTT	CASSRGAGTTDTQYF
TRBV3-1/TRBV3-2	13	TRBJ1-5	NA	NA	TGTGCCAGCAGCCTTCGACTGGGTCAGCCCCAGCATTTT	CASSLRLGQPQHF
TRBV3-1/TRBV3-2	14	TRBJ1-1	NA	NA	TGTGCCAGCAGTGGAGGGGTCCGGAACACTGAAGCTTTCTTT	CASSGGVRNTEAFF
TRBV27	16	TRBJ2-1	NA	NA	TGTGCCAGCAGTGAACGGACGGGAAGCTCCTACAATGAGCAGTTCTTC	CASSERTGSSYNEQFF
TRBV11-2	14	TRBJ1-4	NA	NA	TGTGCCAGCAGCTCCCCGGGGTCAGAGGGAAAACTGTTTTTT	CASSSPGSEGKLFF
TRBV6-2/TRBV6-3	15	TRBJ1-6	NA	TRBD1	TGTGCCAGCAGTTACTCAAGGACAGGCGTTTCACCCCTCCACTTT	CASSYSRTGVSPLHF
TRBV27	14	TRBJ2-1	NA	TRBD2	TGTGCCAGCAAGAGCGGGAATCTCTACAATGAGCAGTTCTTC	CASKSGNLYNEQFF
TRBV5-4	15	TRBJ2-3	NA	NA	TGTGCCAGCAGCTTTGCGATGGAACTCGGGGATACGCAGTATTTT	CASSFAMELGDTQYF
TRBV2	12	TRBJ2-5	NA	TRBD2	TGTGCCAGCGGCGGGGGGAGGGAGACCCAGTACTTC	CASGGGRETQYF
TRBV10-3	14	TRBJ2-2	NA	NA	TGTGCCATCAGTGTTGTAGGTAACACCGGGGAGCTGTTTTTT	CAISVVGNTGELFF
TRBV18	15	TRBJ2-3	NA	NA	TGTGCCAGCTCACCACGTCCTAGCGGCACAGATACGCAGTATTTT	CASSPRPSGTDTQYF
TRBV19	15	TRBJ2-3	NA	NA	TGTGCCAGTAGTATAGGGCCCGGGGCCTCAGATACGCAGTATTTT	CASSIGPGASDTQYF
TRBV18	17	TRBJ2-2	NA	NA	TGTGCCAGCTCCCAGGAGGCTAAGACCTTCGAACACCGGGGAGCTGTTTTT	CASSQEAKTFEHRGAVF
TRBV7-9	14	TRBJ2-7	once	NA	TGTGCCAGCAGCTTATCCGGGAGCTCCTACGAGCAGTACTTC	CASSLSGSSYEQYF
TRBV7-8	13	TRBJ1-5	NA	NA	TGTGCCAGCAGCCGGGACGGAAATCAGCCCCAGCATTTT	CASSRDGNQPQHF
TRBV10-3	15	TRBJ2-1	NA	TRBD2	TGTGCCATCAGTATAGCGGGGGGACACGGGAATGAGCAGTTCTTC	CAISIAGGHGNEQFF
TRBV9	14	TRBJ2-4	NA	NA	TGTGCCAGCAGCGTAGGGGATGTCAAAAACATTCAGTACTTC	CASSVGDVKNIQYF
TRBV12-3/TRBV12-4	13	TRBJ1-6	few	NA	TGTGCCAGCAGTTTGGGATATAATTCACCCCTCCACTTT	CASSLGYNSPLHF
TRBV5-6	14	TRBJ1-2	NA	NA	TGTGCCAGCCGTCGCTATAGTACTAACTATGGCTACACCTTC	CASRRYSTNYGYTF
TRBV12-5	17	TRBJ2-2	NA	TRBD2	TGTGCTAGTGGTTTGGTACAATGGGGAGGGGCTACCGGGGAGCTGTTTTTT	CASGLVQWGGATGELFF
TRBV18	12	TRBJ1-1	once	NA	TGTGCCAGCTCACCTCGGCAGGGAGAAGCTTTCTTT	CASSPRQGEAFF
TRBV5-1	14	TRBJ1-2	NA	NA	TGCGCCAGCAGCAGCCCCGGGGGTGACGATGGCTACACCTTC	CASSSPGGDDGYTF
TRBV13	15	TRBJ2-6	NA	NA	TGTGCCAGCAGCTTAACGAGGGCTGGGGCCAACGTCCTGACTTTC	CASSLTRAGANVLTF
TRBV3-1/TRBV3-2	15	TRBJ1-5	NA	NA	TGTGCCAGCAGCCAAGGTCGAGGGGGCAATCAGCCCCAGCATTTT	CASSQGRGGNQPQHF
TRBV30	14	TRBJ2-1	NA	TRBD2	TGTGCCTCGAGGATGGCGGGAGGGTCCAATGAGCAGTTCTTC	CASRMAGGSNEQFF
TRBV10-2	14	TRBJ1-2	NA	NA	TGCGCCAGCACCCGGGGGGGTAGGGGCTATGGCTACACCTTC	CASTRGGRGYGYTF
TRBV18	17	TRBJ2-1	NA	TRBD2	TGTGCCAGCTCACCACCAAGTCTCGGGGGGGGTGGAAATGAGCAGTTCTTC	CASSPPSLGGGGNEQFF
TRBV11-2	15	TRBJ1-5	NA	TRBD1	TGTGCCAGCAGCTTAACAGGGGGCGACGGACAGCCCCAGCATTTT	CASSLTGGDGQPQHF
TRBV12-3/TRBV12-4	13	TRBJ1-1	NA	NA	TGTGCCAGCAGTTTAATGCAGGGGCCGAAAGCTTTCTTT	CASSLMQGPKAFF
TRBV19	14	TRBJ1-6	NA	NA	TGTGCCAGTAGTATTTGGCGGGACTTTCAACCCCTCCACTTT	CASSIWRDFQPLHF
TRBV6-2/TRBV6-3	15	TRBJ1-2	NA	TRBD1	TGTGCCAGCAGTTCGTCGGACAGGGTGACTCATGGCTACACCTTC	CASSSSDRVTHGYTF
TRBV5-1	14	TRBJ1-3	NA	NA	TGCGCCAGCAGCTTGGACGGGTCTGGAAACACCATATATTTT	CASSLDGSGNTIYF
TRBV20-1	15	TRBJ2-5	NA	TRBD2	TGCAGTGCTAGTAACGCGGGAGGCCTCCAAGAGACCCAGTACTTC	CSASNAGGLQETQYF